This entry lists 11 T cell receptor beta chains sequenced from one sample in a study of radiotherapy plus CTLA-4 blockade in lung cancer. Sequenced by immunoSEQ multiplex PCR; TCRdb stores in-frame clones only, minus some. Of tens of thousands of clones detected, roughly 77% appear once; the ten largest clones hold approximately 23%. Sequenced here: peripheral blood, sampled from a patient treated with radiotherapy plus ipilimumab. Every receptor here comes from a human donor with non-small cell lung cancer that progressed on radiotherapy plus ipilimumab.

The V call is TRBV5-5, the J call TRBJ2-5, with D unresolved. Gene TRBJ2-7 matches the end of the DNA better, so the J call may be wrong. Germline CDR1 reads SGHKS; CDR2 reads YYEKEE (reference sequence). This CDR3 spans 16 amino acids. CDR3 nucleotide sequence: TGTGCCAGCAGCTTGGAGTTGCAGGCCCCCGGTTACGAGCAGTACTTC. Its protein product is CASSLELQAPGYEQYF.

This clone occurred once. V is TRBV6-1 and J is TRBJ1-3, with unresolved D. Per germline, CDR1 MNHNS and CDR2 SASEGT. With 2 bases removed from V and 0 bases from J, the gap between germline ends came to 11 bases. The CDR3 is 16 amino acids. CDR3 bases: TGTGCCAGCAGTGAATTAGTCGGGAGCTCTGGAAACACCATATATTTT. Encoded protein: CASSELVGSSGNTIYF.

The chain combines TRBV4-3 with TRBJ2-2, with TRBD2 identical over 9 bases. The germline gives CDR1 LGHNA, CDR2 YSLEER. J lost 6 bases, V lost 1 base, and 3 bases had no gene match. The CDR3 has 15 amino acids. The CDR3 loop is CASSQVASGAGELFF. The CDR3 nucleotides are TGCGCCAGCAGCCAAGTGGCTAGCGGGGCCGGGGAGCTGTTTTTT.

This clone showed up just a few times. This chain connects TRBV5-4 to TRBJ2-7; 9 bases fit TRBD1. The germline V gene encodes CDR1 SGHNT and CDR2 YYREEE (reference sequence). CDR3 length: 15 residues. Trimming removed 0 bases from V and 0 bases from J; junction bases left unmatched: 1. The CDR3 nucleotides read TGTGCCAGCAGCTTGGAGACAGGGGGCTCCTACGAGCAGTACTTC. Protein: CASSLETGGSYEQYF.

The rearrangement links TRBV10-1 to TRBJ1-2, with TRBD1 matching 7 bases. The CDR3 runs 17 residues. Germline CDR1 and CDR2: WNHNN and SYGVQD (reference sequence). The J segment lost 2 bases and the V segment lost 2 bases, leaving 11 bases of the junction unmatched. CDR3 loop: CASSEQGDTLMNYGYTF. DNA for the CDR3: TGCGCCAGCAGTGAGCAGGGGGACACCCTAATGAACTATGGCTACACCTTC.

The CDR3 spells CASSLAGTGVVTPLHF. The CDR3 DNA reads as TGTGCCAGCAGCTTAGCTGGGACAGGGGTTGTGACACCCCTCCACTTT. The V gene is TRBV7-9, the J gene TRBJ1-6; 10 bases line up with TRBD1. Germline assignment: CDR1 SEHNR and CDR2 FQNEAQ (reference sequence). V was pared by 0 bases and J by 11 bases, with 7 bases of the junction left unmatched. This CDR3 has 16 residues. The whole variable domain, remainder taken from reference TRBV7-9 and TRBJ1-6, is DTGVSQNPRHKITKRGQNVTFRCDPISEHNRLYWYRQTLGQGPEFLTYFQNEAQLEKSRLLSDRFSAERPKGSFSTLEIQRTEQGDSAMYLCASSLAGTGVVTPLHFGNGTRLTVT.

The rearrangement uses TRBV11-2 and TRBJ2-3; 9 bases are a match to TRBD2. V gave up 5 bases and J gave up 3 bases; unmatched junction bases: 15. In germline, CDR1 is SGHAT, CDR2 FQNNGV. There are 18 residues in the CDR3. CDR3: CASSKLSRAGGLTDTQYF. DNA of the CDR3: TGTGCCAGCAGCAAGCTTAGTAGGGCGGGGGGGCTGACAGATACGCAGTATTTT.

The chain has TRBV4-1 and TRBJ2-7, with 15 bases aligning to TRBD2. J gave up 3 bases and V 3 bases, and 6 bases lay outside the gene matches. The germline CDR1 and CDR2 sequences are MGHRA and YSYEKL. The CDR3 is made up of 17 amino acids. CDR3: CASSHGLAGGAHYEQYF. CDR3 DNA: TGCGCCAGCAGCCATGGACTAGCGGGGGGGGCTCACTACGAGCAGTACTTC.

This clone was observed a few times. CDR3 sequence (DNA): TGTGCCAGCAGCTTAGGAGACACCGGGGAGCTGTTTTTT. Amino acids: CASSLGDTGELFF. The chain couples TRBV7-2 to TRBJ2-2; D is uncertain. Germline V gene data show CDR1 as SGHTA and CDR2 as FQGNSA. The V gene lost 1 base and the J gene lost 3 bases, with 3 bases spanning the gap. CDR3 length: 13 residues.

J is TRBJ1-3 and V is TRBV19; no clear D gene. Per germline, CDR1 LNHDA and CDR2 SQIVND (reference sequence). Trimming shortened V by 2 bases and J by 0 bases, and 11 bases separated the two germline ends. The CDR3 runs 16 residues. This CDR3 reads CASSINSGLSGNTIYF. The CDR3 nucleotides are TGTGCCAGTAGTATAAATTCTGGGCTCTCTGGAAACACCATATATTTT.

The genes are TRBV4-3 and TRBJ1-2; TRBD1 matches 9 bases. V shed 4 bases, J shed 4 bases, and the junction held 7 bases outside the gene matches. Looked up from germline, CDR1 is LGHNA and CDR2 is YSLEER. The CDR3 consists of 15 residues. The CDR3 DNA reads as TGCGCCAGCAGCCCAGACCCGGGACAGGGCTATGGCTACACCTTC. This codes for CASSPDPGQGYGYTF.